These 16 T cell receptor beta chains originate from one sample sequenced in a study of blood T cell repertoires in COVID-19. Assay: immunoSEQ multiplex PCR; the TCRdb copy retains only in-frame clones and omits some. The table records over 350,000 clones, around nine tenths of them present only once. Sequences were obtained from PBMCs or T cells enriched from blood (not recorded which). These receptors came from a woman younger than 35 with acute COVID-19.

The chain is built from TRBV4-1 and TRBJ1-2; D gene ambiguous. The CDR3 loop spans 16 amino acids. Germline loops: CDR1 MGHRA, CDR2 YSYEKL. Trimming shortened V by 1 base and J by 3 bases, and 15 bases separated the two germline ends. CDR3 in DNA: TGCGCCAGCAGCCAAGGCGGGAAGAGGCTAGACTATGGCTACACCTTC. It codes for CASSQGGKRLDYGYTF.

V gene TRBV7-9 combines with J gene TRBJ1-2, with D perhaps matching TRBD1 (6 bases). The CDR3 is 15 residues long. The V gene lost 5 bases and the J gene lost 6 bases, with 19 bases spanning the gap. Germline V gene sequence: CDR1 SEHNR, CDR2 FQNEAQ (reference sequence). The CDR3 nucleotides read TGTGCCAGCAGCGCGGACAGCTCATTTATCAATGGCTACACCTTC. It specifies CASSADSSFINGYTF. Full variable domain (outside the CDR3, taken from reference TRBV7-9 and TRBJ1-2): DTGVSQNPRHKITKRGQNVTFRCDPISEHNRLYWYRQTLGQGPEFLTYFQNEAQLEKSRLLSDRFSAERPKGSFSTLEIQRTEQGDSAMYLCASSADSSFINGYTFGSGTRLTVV.

J is TRBJ2-7 and V is TRBV7-3; 7 positions match TRBD2. Germline lookup yields CDR1 SGHTA and CDR2 FQGTGA. Unmatched junction bases numbered 7, after V lost 2 bases and J lost 9 bases. CDR3 length: 13 residues. The CDR3 reads CASSLLGEGRQYF. The CDR3, as DNA: TGTGCCAGCAGCTTACTTGGGGAGGGGAGGCAGTACTTC.

This clone was seen once. This chain joins TRBV5-1 and TRBJ1-2; tentatively, D is TRBD1 (6 bases). CDR3 length: 14 amino acids. With 7 bases removed from V and 7 bases from J, the gap between germline ends came to 20 bases. Germline lookup yields CDR1 SGHRS and CDR2 YFSETQ. CDR3 amino acids: CASSSGGGGGGYTF. The CDR3 DNA follows: TGCGCCAGCTCTTCGGGGGGCGGAGGAGGTGGCTACACCTTC.

The rearrangement links TRBV7-6 to TRBJ2-7; possible D gene TRBD2, 6 bases. Germline loops: CDR1 SGHVS, CDR2 FNYEAQ. The CDR3 contains 14 residues. V lost 1 base and J lost 4, with 11 bases in between. The CDR3 bases are TGTGCCAGCAGCTTAGAACGGGGGACGTACGAGCAGTACTTC. Its translation is CASSLERGTYEQYF.

This chain links TRBV12-5 with TRBJ2-4; 10 nucleotides agree with TRBD1. CDR1 and CDR2 from the germline V gene are LGHNT and FRNRAP. The CDR3 is made up of 16 amino acids. With 5 bases clipped from V and 3 bases from J, the junction kept 7 bases outside the gene matches. The CDR3 nucleotides read TGTGCTAGTGGTCAGGGACAGGGGTTTGGCAAAAACATTCAGTACTTC. Translated, it gives CASGQGQGFGKNIQYF.

J is TRBJ2-5 and V is TRBV30, with 11 bases identical to TRBD2. Germline V gene lookup returns CDR1 GTSNPN and CDR2 SVGIG (reference sequence). Unmatched junction bases numbered 3, after V lost 3 bases and J lost 0 bases. This CDR3 spans 15 amino acids. CDR3 in amino acids: CAWRTSGSYQETQYF. CDR3 sequence (DNA): TGTGCCTGGAGAACTAGCGGGAGTTACCAAGAGACCCAGTACTTC.

The chain uses TRBV6-5 and TRBJ1-5; D is uncertain. V lost 0 bases and J 6 bases, leaving 12 bases between the germline ends. CDR3 size: 15 residues. CDR1 is MNHEY, CDR2 SVGAGI, per germline. The DNA for the CDR3 is TGTGCCAGCAGTTACTCGGCTTCAGTATTTCAGCCCCAGCATTTT. Protein product: CASSYSASVFQPQHF.

The gene calls are TRBV6-5 and TRBJ2-7, with 8 positions matching TRBD2. This CDR3 spans 12 amino acids. The germline CDR1 and CDR2 sequences are MNHEY and SVGAGI. V gave up 8 bases and J gave up 4 bases; unmatched junction bases: 4. CDR3 bases: TGTGCCAGCCAGCGGGAGACTTACGAGCAGTACTTC. This codes for CASQRETYEQYF.

This clone was picked up one time. This chain connects TRBV2 to TRBJ2-5, with TRBD2 identical over 7 bases. Germline-derived CDR1 and CDR2 are SNHLY and FYNNEI. The CDR3 is made up of 12 amino acids. J lost 6 bases, V lost 8 bases, and 6 bases had no gene match. DNA for the CDR3: TGTGCCAGCTTCGCTAGCGGCCAGACCCAGTACTTC. Its translation: CASFASGQTQYF.

This chain links TRBV9 with TRBJ1-5; perhaps TRBD1 as D (6 bases). V was clipped by 3 bases and J by 6 bases, with 10 bases between them. This CDR3 is built from 13 residues. Per germline, CDR1 SGDLS and CDR2 YYNGEE. The CDR3 DNA reads TGTGCCAGCAGCGAAGGGGGTGGTCAGCCCCAGCATTTT. It is translated as CASSEGGGQPQHF.

This clone has a handful of counts. Distinct nucleotide sequences in the sample also encode this CDR3. The chain uses TRBV7-9 and TRBJ2-3; 7 bases are shared with TRBD1. Losses at the gene ends were 2 bases for V and 1 base for J; bases not matched to a gene: 0. Germline CDR1 reads SEHNR; CDR2 reads FQNEAQ (reference sequence). The CDR3 contains 14 residues. The CDR3 sequence is CASSLTGGTDTQYF. The CDR3 nucleotides read TGTGCCAGCAGCTTAACAGGGGGCACAGATACGCAGTATTTT.

The count of this clone is one. CDR3 nucleotides: TGTGCCAGCAGCTTGGCCGGGGGAGAGACCCAGTACTTC. The encoded protein is CASSLAGGETQYF. V usage is TRBV5-8 and J usage is TRBJ2-5; a possible D gene is TRBD2 (6 bases). Trimming removed 0 bases from V and 4 bases from J, with 7 bases in between. Germline V gene sequence: CDR1 SGHTS, CDR2 YDEGEE. The length of the CDR3 is 13 residues.

V usage is TRBV3-1 (or the pseudogene TRBV3-2) and J usage is TRBJ2-3, with D perhaps TRBD1 (5 bases). CDR3 length equals 15 residues. The ends were cut back, 2 bases at V and 7 bases at J, with 16 bases in the middle. Germline V gene sequence: CDR1 LGHDT, CDR2 YNNKEL (reference sequence). This CDR3 reads CASSQRGSATYTQYF. CDR3 nucleotide sequence: TGTGCCAGCAGCCAAAGGGGATCCGCCACTTATACGCAGTATTTT.

The chain joins TRBV27 to TRBJ1-1, with a possible D match to TRBD1 (5 bases). Trimming took 6 bases from V and 2 from J, leaving 7 bases between them. The CDR3 is 12 residues long. The V gene's germline CDR1 is MNHEY and CDR2 SMNVEV (reference sequence). The CDR3 loop reads CASRDRNTEAFF. In DNA, the CDR3 is TGTGCCAGCAGAGACAGAAACACTGAAGCTTTCTTT.

The chain has TRBV27 and TRBJ1-6, with 7 bases identical to TRBD1. Germline V gene sequence: CDR1 MNHEY, CDR2 SMNVEV (reference sequence). The CDR3 is 14 residues long. Germline trimming cut 7 bases from V and 10 bases from J; bases unmatched to any gene: 10. CDR3 DNA: TGTGCCAGCAAGGCCCCAGGGGGAGAATCACCCCTCCACTTT. This encodes CASKAPGGESPLHF.